A selection of T cell receptor beta chains follows, all from one sample in a study of cytomegalovirus exposure and HLA in healthy donors. TCRdb's table, derived via immunoSEQ multiplex PCR, lists solely in-frame clones and lacks some. The sample has 75,000 to 90,000 clones, roughly 75% seen once. The source material was PBMCs. The receptors come from a man in his sixties in good health and CMV-seronegative. The CDR3 runs from the conserved cysteine through the conserved F or W. D genes are given only for firm matches. Clone size is stated in some rows and not others, as once, few, many or a class when expanded.

clone_size,d_call,j_call,v_call,cdr3_length,cdr3_aa,cdr3_nt
NA,TRBD1,TRBJ2-3,TRBV15,16,CATSGDRGSGTDTQYF,TGTGCCACCAGCGGAGACAGGGGCAGTGGCACAGATACGCAGTATTTT
few,TRBD2,TRBJ2-7,TRBV2,15,CASRLTSGGFYEQYF,TGTGCCAGCAGATTGACTAGCGGGGGATTTTACGAGCAGTACTTC
NA,NA,TRBJ1-4,TRBV11-2,16,CASSPLGGGQKGKLFF,TGTGCCAGCAGCCCCCTGGGGGGAGGCCAAAAGGGAAAACTGTTTTTT
NA,NA,TRBJ2-7,TRBV29-1,12,CSVGQVFAEQYF,TGCAGCGTTGGACAGGTATTTGCAGAGCAGTACTTC
NA,NA,TRBJ2-7,TRBV11-3,12,CASSLSGDEQYF,TGTGCCAGCAGCTTAAGCGGAGACGAGCAGTACTTC
NA,NA,TRBJ2-7,TRBV12-5,14,CASGTPRIPYEQYF,TGTGCTAGTGGGACACCCAGGATTCCCTACGAGCAGTACTTC
NA,NA,TRBJ1-1,TRBV6-6,13,CASSYGGRDEAFF,TGTGCCAGCAGTTACGGGGGCAGGGATGAAGCTTTCTTT
NA,TRBD1,TRBJ1-3,TRBV7-9,16,CASSLHGTASGNTIYF,TGTGCCAGCAGCTTACATGGGACAGCCTCTGGAAACACCATATATTTT
NA,TRBD1,TRBJ1-2,TRBV5-1,13,CASSLVGQGGYTF,TGCGCCAGCAGCTTGGTGGGACAGGGTGGCTACACCTTC
few,TRBD2,TRBJ2-5,TRBV5-1,14,CASSWSPAGETQYF,TGCGCCAGCAGCTGGAGCCCAGCGGGGGAGACCCAGTACTTC